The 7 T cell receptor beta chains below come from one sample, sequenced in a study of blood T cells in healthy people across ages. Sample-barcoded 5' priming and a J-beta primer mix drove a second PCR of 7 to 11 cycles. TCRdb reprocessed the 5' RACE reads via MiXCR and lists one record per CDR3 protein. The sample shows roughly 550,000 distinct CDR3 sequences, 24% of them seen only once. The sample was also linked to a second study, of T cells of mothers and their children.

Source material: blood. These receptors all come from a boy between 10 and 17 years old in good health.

The CDR3 nucleotides are TGTGCCTGGGGTTGGAACACTGAAGCTTTCTTT. Its protein is CAWGWNTEAFF. The chain employs TRBV7-2 and TRBJ1-1; no firm D call. The CDR3 contains 11 residues. The ends were cut back, 11 bases at V and 1 base at J, with 8 bases in the middle. Germline CDR1 reads SGHTA; CDR2 reads FQGNSA.

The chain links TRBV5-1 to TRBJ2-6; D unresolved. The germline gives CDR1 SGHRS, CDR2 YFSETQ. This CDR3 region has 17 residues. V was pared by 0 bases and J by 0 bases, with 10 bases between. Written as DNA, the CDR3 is TGCGCCAGCAGCTTGGTCCCCCCTTACTCTGGGGCCAACGTCCTGACTTTC. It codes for CASSLVPPYSGANVLTF.

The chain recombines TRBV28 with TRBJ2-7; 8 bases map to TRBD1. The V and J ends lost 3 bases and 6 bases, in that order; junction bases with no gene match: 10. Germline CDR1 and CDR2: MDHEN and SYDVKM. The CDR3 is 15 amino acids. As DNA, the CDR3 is TGTGCCAGCAGTTTTAGTTCTCAGGGGGCGGCCGAGCAGTACTTC. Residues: CASSFSSQGAAEQYF. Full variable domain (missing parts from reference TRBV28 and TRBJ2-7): DVKVTQSSRYLVKRTGEKVFLECVQDMDHENMFWYRQDPGLGLRLIYFSYDVKMKEKGDIPEGYSVSREKKERFSLILESASTNQTSMYLCASSFSSQGAAEQYFGPGTRLTVT.

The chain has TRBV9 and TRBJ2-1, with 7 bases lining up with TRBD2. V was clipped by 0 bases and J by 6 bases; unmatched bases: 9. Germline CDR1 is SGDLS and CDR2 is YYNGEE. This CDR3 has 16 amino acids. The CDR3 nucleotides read TGTGCCAGCAGCGTAGAGGGCGGGAGTACCCTCAATGAGCAGTTCTTC. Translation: CASSVEGGSTLNEQFF. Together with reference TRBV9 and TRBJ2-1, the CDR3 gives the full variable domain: DSGVTQTPKHLITATGQRVTLRCSPRSGDLSVYWYQQSLDQGLQFLIQYYNGEERAKGNILERFSAQQFPDLHSELNLSSLELGDSALYFCASSVEGGSTLNEQFFGPGTRLTVL.

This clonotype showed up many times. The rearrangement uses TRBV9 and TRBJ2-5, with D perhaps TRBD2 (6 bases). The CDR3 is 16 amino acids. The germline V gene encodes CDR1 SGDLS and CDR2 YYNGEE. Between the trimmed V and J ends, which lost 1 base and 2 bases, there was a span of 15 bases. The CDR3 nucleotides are TGTGCCAGCAGCGTACGTATCTCGGAGGGGCAAGAGACCCAGTACTTC. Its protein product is CASSVRISEGQETQYF.

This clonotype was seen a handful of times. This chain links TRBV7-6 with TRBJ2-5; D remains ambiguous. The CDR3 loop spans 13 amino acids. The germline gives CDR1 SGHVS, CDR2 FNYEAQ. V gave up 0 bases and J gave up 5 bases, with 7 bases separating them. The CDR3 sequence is CASSLASRETQYF. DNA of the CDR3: TGTGCCAGCAGCTTAGCGTCTCGGGAGACCCAGTACTTC.

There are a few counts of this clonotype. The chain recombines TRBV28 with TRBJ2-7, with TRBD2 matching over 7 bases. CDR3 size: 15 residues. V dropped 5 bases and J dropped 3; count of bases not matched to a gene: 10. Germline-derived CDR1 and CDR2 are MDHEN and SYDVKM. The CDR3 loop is CASSSSGPSFYEQYF. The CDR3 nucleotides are TGTGCCAGCAGTAGTAGCGGGCCGTCCTTCTACGAGCAGTACTTC.